The sequence of this T cell receptor (beta chain) was determined in a study of STAT5B mutations in CD4+ large granular lymphocyte leukemia. Study summary: Among healthy donors, a particular HLA allele went with more CDR3 'QG' motifs. Findings and limits, study-wide: 8/27 top patient clones versus 2/35 control clones were TRBV06-family.

Remarks on this clone: Its antigen remains unidentified.

Generated by immunoSEQ multiplex PCR, the TCRdb table keeps only in-frame clones and is missing some. The table records 22,000 or so clones, 82% of them present only once. The CDR3 contains 15 residues. Trimming removed 6 bases from V and 1 base from J; junction bases left unmatched: 2. Germline assignment: CDR1 SGHAT and CDR2 FQNNGV. The sequence derives from a human donor in good health. The chain carries TRBV11-2 and TRBJ2-3; 12 nucleotides align to TRBD2. Sequencing input: CD4+ T cells from blood buffy coats. Here the CDR3 DNA reads TGTGCCAGCAGTCTAGCGGGGGGGCGCACAGATACGCAGTATTTT. It yields the protein CASSLAGGRTDTQYF.